Listed here are 16 T cell receptor beta chains from one sample, sequenced in a study of human T cells and chemical hapten exposure. TCRdb reprocessed the RACE reads via MiXCR and lists one record per CDR3 protein. Here the sample spans some 90,000 distinct CDR3 sequences, roughly an eighth being singletons. Time point noted: patch test 2, 6 weeks after DPC sensitization. Described treatment: therapeutic diphenylcyclopropenone sensitization with weekly scalp DPC. The material was whole blood, obtained in connection with sensitization to the hapten diphenylcyclopropenone (DPC). These receptors were taken from a middle-aged woman with alopecia areata. Some clones in this sample may be carry-over from other donors' samples.

The chain has TRBV27 and TRBJ2-7; the D is unclear. The V gene lost 5 bases and the J gene lost 4 bases, with 15 bases spanning the gap. CDR1 and CDR2 from the germline V gene are MNHEY and SMNVEV (reference sequence). The CDR3 consists of 14 residues. In nucleotides, the CDR3 is TGTGCCAGCAGTCCGCAGACCCTCTCATACGAGCAGTACTTC. Translated, it gives CASSPQTLSYEQYF.

The CDR3 reads CASSLAISSADTQYF. CDR3 sequence (DNA): TGTGCCAGCAGCTTAGCGATTTCAAGCGCAGATACGCAGTATTTT. The J gene is TRBJ2-3, the V gene TRBV7-2; D gene ambiguous. The germline CDR1 and CDR2 sequences are SGHTA and FQGNSA. Trimming removed 0 bases from V and 4 bases from J, with 11 bases in between. The CDR3 totals 15 residues. Complete variable domain (other parts from reference TRBV7-2 and TRBJ2-3): GAGVSQSPSNKVTEKGKDVELRCDPISGHTALYWYRQSLGQGLEFLIYFQGNSAPDKSGLPSDRFSAERTGGSVSTLTIQRTQQEDSAVYLCASSLAISSADTQYFGPGTRLTVL.

This clonotype was seen more than once but under ten times. This rearrangement joins TRBV7-2 to TRBJ1-6, with D possibly TRBD1 on 6 matching bases. CDR1 and CDR2 (germline): SGHTA, FQGNSA. Trimming removed 2 bases at V and 12 bases at J, with 14 bases between. CDR3 length: 14 residues. CDR3 nucleotides: TGTGCCAGCAGCTTATCCAGGGGAGGGGAACCCCTCCACTTT. Protein: CASSLSRGGEPLHF.

Many counts were recorded for this clonotype. The genes are TRBV28 and TRBJ1-5; a possible D gene is TRBD1 (6 bases). CDR1 and CDR2 from the germline V gene are MDHEN and SYDVKM. V was cut by 9 bases and J by 3 bases, with 15 bases left in between. This CDR3 region has 14 residues. CDR3 region: CASSQDRLNQPQHF. As DNA, the CDR3 is TGTGCCAGTAGTCAGGACAGACTCAATCAGCCCCAGCATTTT. Variable domain in full (rest from reference TRBV28 and TRBJ1-5): DVKVTQSSRYLVKRTGEKVFLECVQDMDHENMFWYRQDPGLGLRLIYFSYDVKMKEKGDIPEGYSVSREKKERFSLILESASTNQTSMYLCASSQDRLNQPQHFGDGTRLSIL.

The gene calls are TRBV7-9 and TRBJ2-3; 10 nucleotides align to TRBD2. The CDR3 sequence is 17 residues long. Germline V gives CDR1 SEHNR, CDR2 FQNEAQ (reference sequence). V gave up 3 bases and J gave up 4 bases; unmatched junction bases: 10. CDR3 in DNA: TGTGCCAGCAGCTTCTTGCCTAGCGGGAGAATCCCAGATACGCAGTATTTT. Its translation: CASSFLPSGRIPDTQYF.

This clonotype was picked up a small number of times. DNA for the CDR3: TGTGCCAGCAGTAATCGACAGGGGTTGAACACTGAAGCTTTCTTT. Its protein product is CASSNRQGLNTEAFF. This chain links TRBV6-5 with TRBJ1-1, with 8 bases lining up with TRBD1. Germline V gene lookup returns CDR1 MNHEY and CDR2 SVGAGI. The CDR3 is made up of 15 amino acids. With V trimmed by 5 bases and J by 0 bases, 5 bases remained unmatched.

The chain joins TRBV20-1 to TRBJ2-7; TRBD1 matches at 8 bases. The CDR3 is 15 residues long. Germline assignment: CDR1 DFQATT and CDR2 SNEGSKA (reference sequence). Losses at the gene ends were 5 bases for V and 5 bases for J; bases not matched to a gene: 14. Here the CDR3 reads CSAPHTGTGTHEQYF. The CDR3 DNA is TGCAGTGCTCCCCACACGGGGACAGGAACCCACGAGCAGTACTTC.

This clonotype was counted a few times. The chain uses TRBV18 and TRBJ1-6, with D perhaps TRBD1 (6 bases). The V and J ends lost 5 bases and 9 bases respectively, with 11 bases between them. The germline V gene has CDR1 KGHSH and CDR2 LQKENI. The CDR3 has 13 amino acids. The CDR3 sequence: CASSSGGGSPLHF. The CDR3 region has the DNA TGTGCCAGCTCATCCGGAGGGGGTTCACCCCTCCACTTT.

V usage is TRBV5-1 and J usage is TRBJ2-2, with D unresolved. Germline-derived CDR1 and CDR2 are SGHRS and YFSETQ. This CDR3 is built from 14 residues. V lost 5 bases and J 6 bases, leaving 14 bases between the germline ends. The CDR3 is CASRPGPSAGELFF. The CDR3 bases are TGCGCCAGCAGACCCGGGCCGAGCGCCGGGGAGCTGTTTTTT.

In this sample, this clonotype turned up a few times. This chain connects TRBV20-1 to TRBJ1-5, with TRBD1 matching over 9 bases. This CDR3 region has 15 residues. Germline V gene data show CDR1 as DFQATT and CDR2 as SNEGSKA (reference sequence). J was trimmed by 2 bases and V by 3 bases; bases with no gene match: 5. CDR3 DNA sequence: TGCAGTGCTAGTCCCTGGACAGGGGGCAATCAGCCCCAGCATTTT. Amino acids: CSASPWTGGNQPQHF.

This clonotype was seen a few times. This chain uses TRBV28 with TRBJ2-7; D tentatively fits TRBD1 or TRBD2 (6 bases each). The ends were cut back, 6 bases at V and 2 bases at J, with 14 bases in the middle. This CDR3 is built from 14 residues. The germline gives CDR1 MDHEN, CDR2 SYDVKM. CDR3: CASSGRGPAYEQYF. CDR3 bases: TGTGCCAGCAGCGGCCGGGGGCCAGCCTACGAGCAGTACTTC.

The V call is TRBV5-6, the J call TRBJ2-3, with 7 positions matching TRBD2. J lost 6 bases, V lost 6 bases, and 13 bases had no gene match. CDR1 and CDR2 from the germline V gene are SGHDT and YYEEEE. This CDR3 is 15 amino acids long. The CDR3 bases are TGTGCCAGCACCCCAAGCGGGGACCCTAGGGATACGCAGTATTTT. This sequence encodes CASTPSGDPRDTQYF.

The genes are TRBV2 and TRBJ1-1; D possibly corresponds to TRBD1 (5 bases). Looked up from germline, CDR1 is SNHLY and CDR2 is FYNNEI. V was pared by 1 base and J by 4 bases, with 10 bases between. This CDR3 is 14 amino acids long. CDR3 region: CASSEVGGSTEAFF. CDR3 nucleotide sequence: TGTGCCAGCAGTGAAGTCGGGGGATCCACTGAAGCTTTCTTT.

To note about this clonotype: As the CDR3 is not closed by the conserved phenylalanine or tryptophan, this likely results from a read error. This sequence joins TRBV4-3 and TRBJ2-7; TRBD2 matches at 8 bases. The ends lost 1 base at V and 0 bases at J; junction bases unmatched: 11. This CDR3 is built from 18 residues. In germline, CDR1 is LGHNA, CDR2 YSLEER. The CDR3 coding sequence is TGCGCCAGCAGCCAAGCGTTGGGGGGACTAGGGAGCTCCTACGAGCAGTACTAC. Translation gives CASSQALGGLGSSYEQYY.

The sample holds a few counts of this clonotype. This chain joins TRBV7-2 and TRBJ2-1; no definite D call. V gave up 5 bases and J gave up 0 bases, with 11 bases separating them. From germline, CDR1 is SGHTA and CDR2 FQGNSA. The CDR3 totals 15 residues. The CDR3 DNA sequence: TGTGCCAGCAGCCCATCCAAGAGCTCCTACAATGAGCAGTTCTTC. It encodes CASSPSKSSYNEQFF.

This clonotype has ten or more counts. This rearrangement joins TRBV25-1 to TRBJ1-5; 7 bases agree with TRBD1. Germline V gene sequence: CDR1 MGHDK, CDR2 SYGVNS. The ends lost 4 bases at V and 3 bases at J; junction bases unmatched: 6. The CDR3 spans 15 residues. The CDR3 protein is CASSASGQPNQPQHF. CDR3 nucleotide sequence: TGTGCCAGCAGTGCCTCGGGACAGCCCAATCAGCCCCAGCATTTT. Together with reference TRBV25-1 and TRBJ1-5, the CDR3 gives the full variable domain: EADIYQTPRYLVIGTGKKITLECSQTMGHDKMYWYQQDPGMELHLIHYSYGVNSTEKGDLSSESTVSRIRTEHFPLTLESARPSHTSQYLCASSASGQPNQPQHFGDGTRLSIL.